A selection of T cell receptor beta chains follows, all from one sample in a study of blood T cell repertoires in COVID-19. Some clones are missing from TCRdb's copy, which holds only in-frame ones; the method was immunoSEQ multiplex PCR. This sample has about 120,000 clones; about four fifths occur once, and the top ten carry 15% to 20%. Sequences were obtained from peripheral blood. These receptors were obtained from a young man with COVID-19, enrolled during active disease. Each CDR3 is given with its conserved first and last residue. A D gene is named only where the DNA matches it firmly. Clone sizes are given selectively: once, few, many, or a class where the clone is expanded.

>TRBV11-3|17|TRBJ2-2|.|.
TGTGCCAGCAGCCCCCCAGAGGCGGGGGCTCTGACCGGGGAGCTGTTTTTT
CASSPPEAGALTGELFF
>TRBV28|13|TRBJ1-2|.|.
TGTGCCAGCAGTTTTCAGACGAGGAATGGCTACACCTTC
CASSFQTRNGYTF
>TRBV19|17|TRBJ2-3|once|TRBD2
TGTGCCAGTAGTACGGGACTAGCGGGAGTAGACACAGATACGCAGTATTTT
CASSTGLAGVDTDTQYF
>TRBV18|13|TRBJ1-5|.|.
TGTGCCAGCTCACCCCAAGGGGGACAGCCCCAGCATTTT
CASSPQGGQPQHF
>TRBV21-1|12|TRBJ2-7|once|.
TGTGACAGGAACCGCGAAAAGTACGAGCAGTACTTC
CDRNREKYEQYF
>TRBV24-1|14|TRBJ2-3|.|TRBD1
TGTGCCACCAGTGTTACAGGGGGGACAGATACGCAGTATTTT
CATSVTGGTDTQYF
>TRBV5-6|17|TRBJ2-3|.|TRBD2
TGTGCCAGCAACCTCGGGGGAGCGGGAGAGCGCACAGATACGCAGTATTTT
CASNLGGAGERTDTQYF
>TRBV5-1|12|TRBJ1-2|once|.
TGCGCCAGCAGCTTGGGCGTGAGCGGCTACACCTTC
CASSLGVSGYTF
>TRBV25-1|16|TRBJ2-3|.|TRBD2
TGTGCCAGCAGTGTTCGAGGGCGGGGGGGCACAGATACGCAGTATTTT
CASSVRGRGGTDTQYF
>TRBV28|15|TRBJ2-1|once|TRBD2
TGTGCCAGCAGTTCCCTAGCGGGAGGCTACAATGAGCAGTTCTTC
CASSSLAGGYNEQFF
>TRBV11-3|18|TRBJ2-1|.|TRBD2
TGTGCCAGCAGTCGACCGGGTAGTTGGGCGGGAGACGTCGATGAGCAGTTCTTC
CASSRPGSWAGDVDEQFF
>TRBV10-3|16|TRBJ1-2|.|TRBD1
TGTGCCATCAGTGAGAGGAGGGACAGGGGGAACTATGGCTACACCTTC
CAISERRDRGNYGYTF
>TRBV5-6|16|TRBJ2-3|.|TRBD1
TGTGCCAGCAGCAAGGGGGCGCAAAAGAACACAGATACGCAGTATTTT
CASSKGAQKNTDTQYF
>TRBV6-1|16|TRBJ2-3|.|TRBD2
TGTGCCAGCAGTGTTGGACTAGCGGGAACCCCAGATACGCAGTATTTT
CASSVGLAGTPDTQYF
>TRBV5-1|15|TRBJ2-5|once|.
TGCGCCAGCAGCCCCGCAGGGGTAACCCAAGAGACCCAGTACTTC
CASSPAGVTQETQYF
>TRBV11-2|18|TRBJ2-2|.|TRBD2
TGTGCCAGCAGCTTAGGACTCGGCGGGGGGGCCGGAACCGGGGAGCTGTTTTTT
CASSLGLGGGAGTGELFF